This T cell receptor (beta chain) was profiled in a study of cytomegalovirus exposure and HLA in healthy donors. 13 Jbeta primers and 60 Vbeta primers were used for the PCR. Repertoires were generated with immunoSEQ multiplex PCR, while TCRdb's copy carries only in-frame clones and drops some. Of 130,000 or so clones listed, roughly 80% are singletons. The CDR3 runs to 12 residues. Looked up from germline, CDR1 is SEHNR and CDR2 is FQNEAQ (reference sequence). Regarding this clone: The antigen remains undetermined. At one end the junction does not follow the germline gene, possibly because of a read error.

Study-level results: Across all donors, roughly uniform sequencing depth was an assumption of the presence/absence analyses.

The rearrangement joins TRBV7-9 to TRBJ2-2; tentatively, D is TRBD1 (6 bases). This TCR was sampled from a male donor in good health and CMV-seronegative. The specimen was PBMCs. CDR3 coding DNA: TGTTCCAGCGTCTGGGGGCCCGGGGAGCTGTTTTTT. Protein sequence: CSSVWGPGELFF.